The 27 T cell receptor beta chains below were found in one sample sequenced in a study of T cell repertoires in cytomegalovirus infection (dated by TCRdb to the late 2010s). Sequencing relied on an Illumina HiSeq 1500. TCRdb reprocessed the public reads (quality trimming at Q25 with fastp, clone calling with MiXCR) and kept in-frame beta chains. Under each unique CDR3 protein, matching rows form one entry showing the most common genes and DNA. For this sample there are about 740,000 distinct CDR3 sequences; 35% to 45% appear just once. 2.8% of the sample is taken by the ten largest. Specimen: PBMCs. The receptors were sampled from a human donor in good health (CMV status not recorded). Some clones in this sample may be carry-over from other donors' samples.

This clonotype has more than one count but fewer than ten. The CDR3 reads CASTSPPGQAYEQYF. The CDR3 DNA sequence: TGTGCCAGTACCTCTCCACCGGGACAGGCCTACGAGCAGTACTTC. The chain carries TRBV19 and TRBJ2-7; TRBD1 matches 8 bases. V shed 7 bases, J shed 2 bases, and the junction held 10 bases outside the gene matches. CDR1 is LNHDA and CDR2 is SQIVND in the germline V gene (reference sequence). CDR3 length: 15 amino acids.

This clonotype showed up many times. The chain combines TRBV14 with TRBJ2-3; 13 bases agree with TRBD2. V shed 4 bases, J shed 6 bases, and the junction held 7 bases outside the gene matches. Looked up from germline, CDR1 is SGHDN and CDR2 is FVKESK. CDR3 length: 16 residues. CDR3: CASSPPGTSGMDTQYF. CDR3 nucleotides: TGTGCCAGCAGCCCGCCCGGGACTAGCGGGATGGATACGCAGTATTTT. Full variable domain (outside the CDR3, taken from reference TRBV14 and TRBJ2-3): EAGVTQFPSHSVIEKGQTVTLRCDPISGHDNLYWYRRVMGKEIKFLLHFVKESKQDESGMPNNRFLAERTGGTYSTLKVQPAELEDSGVYFCASSPPGTSGMDTQYFGPGTRLTVL.

This clonotype was observed a handful of times. The V gene is TRBV12-3 or TRBV12-4, the J gene TRBJ2-2; D may be TRBD2 (7 bases). The V end was cut by 5 bases, the J end by 4 bases, with 14 bases between. This CDR3 contains 15 residues. The CDR3 sequence: CASSPGLGGTGELFF. In DNA form, the CDR3 reads TGTGCCAGCAGTCCCGGACTAGGGGGCACCGGGGAGCTGTTTTTT.

This clonotype was seen only a few times. The chain carries TRBV7-2 and TRBJ2-1; D may match TRBD1 or TRBD2 (5 bases each). V gave up 1 base and J gave up 6 bases, with 19 bases separating them. Germline loops: CDR1 SGHTA, CDR2 FQGNSA. The CDR3 is 17 amino acids. DNA for the CDR3: TGTGCCAGCAGCTTAGGTCTTGGGGGAGTTAATATCAATGAGCAGTTCTTC. Residues: CASSLGLGGVNINEQFF.

This clonotype was seen a few times. V is TRBV2 and J is TRBJ1-2, with a tentative D call TRBD1 (6 bases). CDR3 length: 15 amino acids. V lost 1 base and J lost 2, with 11 bases in between. Germline V gives CDR1 SNHLY, CDR2 FYNNEI. The CDR3 sequence is CASSEGTALNYGYTF. The DNA of the CDR3 is TGTGCCAGCAGTGAAGGGACAGCTTTAAACTATGGCTACACCTTC.

This chain connects TRBV27 to TRBJ1-2, with 7 nucleotides matching TRBD1. The germline gives CDR1 MNHEY, CDR2 SMNVEV (reference sequence). This CDR3 spans 13 amino acids. The J segment lost 8 bases and the V segment lost 6 bases, leaving 9 bases of the junction unmatched. The DNA for the CDR3 is TGTGCCAGCAGCCGCGGGACAGACCGAGGCTACACCTTC. Its translation is CASSRGTDRGYTF.

The chain recombines TRBV27 with TRBJ2-3; D is ambiguous. Germline CDR1 and CDR2: MNHEY and SMNVEV (reference sequence). CDR3 length equals 15 residues. The ends were cut back, 3 bases at V and 7 bases at J, with 17 bases in the middle. The CDR3, as DNA: TGTGCCAGCAGTTTCGCGGAACCCGGCGCCAATACGCAGTATTTT. It encodes CASSFAEPGANTQYF.

This clonotype was counted between two and nine times. The rearrangement joins TRBV5-6 to TRBJ1-1, with D unclear. CDR1 is SGHDT, CDR2 YYEEEE, per germline. The CDR3 loop spans 14 amino acids. The V end was cut by 3 bases, the J end by 0 bases, with 9 bases between. CDR3 DNA: TGTGCCAGCAGCTACGGACGGATGAACACTGAAGCTTTCTTT. Protein product: CASSYGRMNTEAFF.

This clonotype was seen more than once but under ten times. The V call is TRBV5-4, the J call TRBJ2-2, with D tentatively TRBD2 (5 bases). The CDR3 spans 15 residues. V gave up 4 bases and J gave up 1 base, with 11 bases separating them. CDR1 and CDR2 from the germline V gene are SGHNT and YYREEE (reference sequence). CDR3 nucleotides: TGTGCCAGCAGCGCCCCACTAGGGAACACCGGGGAGCTGTTTTTT. Translating it yields CASSAPLGNTGELFF.

This clonotype was observed a handful of times. The J gene is TRBJ1-6, the V gene TRBV4-1, with D tentatively TRBD1 (5 bases). V was shortened by 0 bases and J by 14 bases, with 20 bases between the two germline ends. There are 16 residues in the CDR3. Germline V gene sequence: CDR1 MGHRA, CDR2 YSYEKL. CDR3 amino acids: CASSQELRDEIMSLHF. The CDR3 bases are TGCGCCAGCAGCCAAGAACTCCGGGACGAGATCATGTCCCTCCACTTT.

The V gene is TRBV6-6, the J gene TRBJ2-3; D is unresolved. Germline loops: CDR1 MNHNY, CDR2 SVGAGI (reference sequence). This CDR3 region has 15 residues. Trimming pared 5 bases from V and 1 base from J, leaving 13 bases between. Here the CDR3 reads CASSPLEWGTDTQYF. The CDR3 nucleotides are TGTGCCAGCAGTCCCCTCGAGTGGGGCACAGATACGCAGTATTTT.

This clonotype was seen a handful of times. The chain links TRBV7-8 to TRBJ2-2; 8 bases match TRBD2. The germline V gene has CDR1 SGHVS and CDR2 FQNEAQ. CDR3 length equals 17 residues. Trimming at V came to 7 bases and at J to 1 base, leaving 11 bases not matched to a gene. The DNA for the CDR3 is TGTGCCAGCACCCGGGCGGGTACTAGCGGGAACACCGGGGAGCTGTTTTTT. It is translated as CASTRAGTSGNTGELFF.

This clonotype was found a few times. V usage is TRBV6-5 and J usage is TRBJ1-5; TRBD1 is a possible D gene (5 bases). This CDR3 is 16 amino acids long. The V gene's germline CDR1 is MNHEY and CDR2 SVGAGI. Trimming removed 5 bases at V and 3 bases at J, with 17 bases between. CDR3 loop: CASSQGLPLFNQPQHF. The CDR3 region has the DNA TGTGCCAGCAGTCAGGGTCTGCCCCTCTTCAATCAGCCCCAGCATTTT.

This clonotype has more than one count but fewer than ten. The chain combines TRBV14 with TRBJ2-3; possibly TRBD2 for D (6 bases). The CDR3 has 15 amino acids. Germline CDR1 reads SGHDN; CDR2 reads FVKESK. V shed 0 bases and J shed 10 bases, with 17 bases lying between them. CDR3 sequence reads: CASSQDGVGGRPQYF. In DNA, the CDR3 is TGTGCCAGCAGCCAAGATGGGGTGGGAGGCCGCCCGCAGTATTTT.

This clonotype was found a few times. The chain employs TRBV12-3 or TRBV12-4 and TRBJ1-2, with no clear D. V was clipped by 5 bases and J by 7 bases, with 11 bases between them. This CDR3 contains 12 residues. In nucleotides, the CDR3 is TGTGCCAGCAGTCACGGAGGGATTGGCTACACCTTC. It is translated as CASSHGGIGYTF.

The genes are TRBV6-5 and TRBJ1-3, with a possible D match to TRBD1 (5 bases). The germline V and J ends were trimmed by 2 bases and 0 bases, with 17 bases remaining between them. Per the germline V gene, CDR1 is MNHEY and CDR2 is SVGAGI. This CDR3 has 18 amino acids. CDR3 sequence (DNA): TGTGCCAGCAGTTACCGTCCTGCCGGGACGGCCTCTGGAAACACCATATATTTT. Its protein is CASSYRPAGTASGNTIYF.

This clonotype was counted a few times. This chain connects TRBV6-6 to TRBJ2-7; D gene uncertain. V was pared by 6 bases and J by 0 bases, with 24 bases between. The germline CDR1 and CDR2 sequences are MNHNY and SVGAGI (reference sequence). The CDR3 is made up of 18 amino acids. CDR3 sequence: CASSLHIAIRHSSYEQYF. DNA for the CDR3: TGTGCCAGCAGCCTCCACATCGCTATTAGACATAGCTCCTACGAGCAGTACTTC.

This clonotype was seen only once. The gene calls are TRBV14 and TRBJ1-3, with 7 positions matching TRBD1. Germline-derived CDR1 and CDR2 are SGHDN and FVKESK. The CDR3 is 14 amino acids. V shed 8 bases, J shed 4 bases, and the junction held 8 bases outside the gene matches. The CDR3 sequence: CASSKQGTGNTIYF. Here the CDR3 DNA reads TGTGCCAGCTCTAAACAGGGGACCGGAAACACCATATATTTT.

This clonotype was seen a few times. The rearrangement uses TRBV20-1 and TRBJ2-2, with 12 nucleotides matching TRBD2. Losses at the gene ends were 6 bases for V and 2 bases for J; bases not matched to a gene: 10. This CDR3 is built from 17 residues. Germline-derived CDR1 and CDR2 are DFQATT and SNEGSKA (reference sequence). Written as DNA, the CDR3 is TGCAGTGCCAACGGACTAGCGGGGTTGTCAAACACCGGGGAGCTGTTTTTT. It translates to CSANGLAGLSNTGELFF.

The gene calls are TRBV28 and TRBJ2-7; 9 bases align to TRBD2. The J segment lost 7 bases and the V segment lost 6 bases, leaving 13 bases of the junction unmatched. Germline V gene sequence: CDR1 MDHEN, CDR2 SYDVKM. This CDR3 contains 15 residues. Here the CDR3 reads CASSTVAGDGWEQYF. CDR3 DNA sequence: TGTGCCAGCAGCACCGTAGCGGGGGACGGATGGGAGCAGTACTTC.

The chain links TRBV7-9 to TRBJ2-7; 7 bases map to TRBD1. The CDR3 length is 16 residues. The V gene's germline CDR1 is SEHNR and CDR2 FQNEAQ (reference sequence). The trim removed 5 bases at V and 1 base at J, leaving 11 bases unmatched. CDR3 DNA sequence: TGTGCCAGCAGCCGCCTATTGCGGACAGGTTCCTACGAGCAGTACTTC. Protein product: CASSRLLRTGSYEQYF.

Concerning this clonotype itself: The DNA is omitted, as the CDR3 cannot be located on it reliably, and the CDR3 follows TCRdb's listing. The genes are TRBV19 and TRBJ1-1; TRBD1, the table's D call, was not compared with the DNA. The CDR3 is 16 residues long, ends included. Germline V CDR1 and CDR2: LNHDA, SQIVND (reference sequence). The CDR3 sequence is CASSISSWGAGTEDFF.

This clonotype was counted a few times. The rearrangement joins TRBV28 to TRBJ2-1; tentatively, D is TRBD1 or TRBD2 (6 bases each). This CDR3 spans 16 amino acids. Trimming removed 7 bases from V and 5 bases from J, with 21 bases in between. From germline, CDR1 is MDHEN and CDR2 SYDVKM. The CDR3 is CASNNLLAWDNNEQFF. Written as DNA, the CDR3 is TGTGCCAGCAACAACCTGCTAGCGTGGGACAACAATGAGCAGTTCTTC.

This clonotype was seen a few times. This rearrangement joins TRBV12-3 or TRBV12-4 to TRBJ2-7, with 9 bases that match TRBD1. This CDR3 has 13 amino acids. V shed 6 bases, J shed 3 bases, and the junction held 3 bases outside the gene matches. CDR3 sequence reads: CASRGQGDYEQYF. The CDR3 DNA reads as TGTGCCAGCAGGGGACAGGGAGACTACGAGCAGTACTTC.

The table lists this clonotype with a few counts. J is TRBJ1-1 and V is TRBV4-1; no clear D. V gave up 1 base and J gave up 6 bases, with 9 bases separating them. Looked up from germline, CDR1 is MGHRA and CDR2 is YSYEKL. The length of the CDR3 is 13 residues. The chain's CDR3 is CASSQGSSAEAFF. For the CDR3, the DNA is TGCGCCAGCAGCCAAGGTTCCTCCGCTGAAGCTTTCTTT.

This clonotype came up a few times. The chain recombines TRBV29-1 with TRBJ1-1, with D perhaps matching TRBD1 (6 bases). Trimming cost V 5 bases and J 4 bases, with 11 bases left between them. The CDR3 has 12 amino acids. Germline V lookup: CDR1 SQVTM, CDR2 ANQGSEA. The CDR3 nucleotides are TGCAGCGTTACAGGGTCGCTCACTGAAGCTTTCTTT. Translation gives CSVTGSLTEAFF.

The chain employs TRBV7-2 and TRBJ2-7, with unresolved D. V dropped 1 base and J dropped 6 bases, with 16 bases sitting between them. The V gene's germline CDR1 is SGHTA and CDR2 FQGNSA. The CDR3 has 15 residues. The CDR3 reads CASSLVGQFRSEQYF. CDR3 bases: TGTGCCAGCAGCTTAGTAGGCCAATTTAGGTCCGAGCAGTACTTC.